The sequence of this T cell receptor (beta chain) was determined in a study of blood T cell repertoires in COVID-19. About the research overall: In each case, the material was cDNA or gDNA derived from T cells, B-cell-depleted T cells, or PBMCs.

The V segment lost 8 bases and the J segment 2 bases; nucleotides outside the gene matches: 7. The CDR3 runs to 16 residues. Germline assignment: CDR1 SNHLY and CDR2 FYNNEI. In the study's own analysis: From reference gene primer amplification, estimates of nucleated cell counts were derived. TCRdb's copy holds only in-frame clones and misses some; the assay was immunoSEQ multiplex PCR. Clone size and V and J calls were adopted from that table, with D and trimming inferred from the DNA. This sample has 270,000 or so clones, with roughly nine tenths found just once. The sample consisted of peripheral blood. V and J are TRBV2 and TRBJ1-5; 12 bases line up with TRBD1. This sequence originates from a woman under 40 with COVID-19, enrolled during active disease. The CDR3 protein is CASRDRGPLGNQPQHF. As DNA, the CDR3 is TGTGCCAGCCGGGACAGGGGGCCTTTAGGCAATCAGCCCCAGCATTTT. Full variable domain (outside the CDR3, taken from reference TRBV2 and TRBJ1-5): EPEVTQTPSHQVTQMGQEVILRCVPISNHLYFYWYRQILGQKVEFLVSFYNNEISEKSEIFDDQFSVERPDGSNFTLKIRSTKLEDSAMYFCASRDRGPLGNQPQHFGDGTRLSIL.